The T cell receptor (beta chain) described here comes from a study of blood T cell repertoires in COVID-19. CDR1 and CDR2 from the germline V gene are KGHSH and LQKENI. The CDR3 has 13 amino acids. The V segment lost 3 bases and the J segment 10 bases; nucleotides outside the gene matches: 7. Ages ranged from about 18 to 89 years, with residence in approximately 25 US areas. Allocation to cohorts depended on clinical history reported by the participants. Under the authors' procedure: Reference gene primer amplification in the assay estimated nucleated cell counts. Some clones are missing from TCRdb's copy, which holds only in-frame ones; the method was immunoSEQ multiplex PCR. V and J calls and clone size are as listed in that table; D and trimming were resolved from the DNA. The table shows about 350,000 clones, with roughly 90% occurring only once.

The sequenced sample consisted of PBMCs or T cells enriched from blood (not recorded which). This receptor was obtained from a woman aged 25 to 39 who had recovered from COVID-19. V usage is TRBV18 and J usage is TRBJ1-1, with TRBD1 matching 8 bases. The CDR3 region has the DNA TGTGCCAGCTCACCGAAACAGGGGGAGGGAGCTTTCTTT. The encoded protein is CASSPKQGEGAFF.